The source of this T cell receptor (beta chain) is a study of human T cells and chemical hapten exposure (dated by TCRdb to the early 2020s). About the study as a whole: For sensitization, 2% DPC in acetone was applied to a roughly 2 cm by roughly 2 cm area of upper inner arm skin. Blood was sampled from patients pre-sensitization (week 0) and at 2, 6 and about 24 weeks after DPC sensitization. Libraries were combined into a pool for sequencing, and differences in TCR yield between samples came mainly from small differences in library volumes within the pool. Blood for TCR sequencing was provided by twenty-nine alopecia patients at one to four time points (pre-sensitization, 2, 6 and 24 weeks). Peripheral blood TCR repertoire changes were tracked in vivo in alopecia patients during primary and secondary sensitization to the hapten diphenylcyclopropenone (DPC). Patch testing was performed on the upper back with Finn chambers containing 0.01% DPC, and the patch tests were scored after 6 days according to International Contact Dermatitis Research Group standards. Throughout the study period of about 23 weeks, patients also received therapeutic DPC doses to the scalp every week. Alopecia areata with under or over 50% scalp involvement, alopecia totalis and alopecia universalis were represented in the patient cohort, which was mostly female.

The CDR3 sequence holds 13 residues, the cysteine and phenylalanine included. Only CDR3 DNA remains: 39 bases, in frame from the first base. V gives up 1 base and J gives up 6 bases, and the segment between their germline ends measures 7 bases. The germline V gene (reference sequence) sets CDR1 to LGHDT and CDR2 to YNNKEL. At least ten counts were recorded for this clonotype. Which antigen it targets is not known. No quality values exist for individual bases; no much larger clone is one base distant. Beyond this particular receptor, the publication reports: Patch test score correlated positively with the number of PT1 expanded TCRs, reaching significance at thresholds 8, 16 and 32 but not at 4. Because all patients had alopecia, a presumed autoimmune disease, the immune response of the patients might differ from that of healthy individuals. Compared with pre-sensitization or healthy control sets, expanded TCRs formed significantly more large CDR3 similarity clusters, which is consistent with antigen-driven responses. Repeated subsampling changed both the strength of the expansion versus patch-test correlation and the threshold at which that correlation became significant. DPC sensitization did not change the number of TCRs with a frequency above 1 in 1000, and there was no evidence of changes in global repertoire structure.

The sample's time point label, decoded: patch test 1, 2 weeks after DPC sensitization. This sample's treatment or condition label indicates: therapeutic diphenylcyclopropenone sensitization with weekly scalp DPC. Blood at each patch-test visit was drawn before the patch test was applied. Patients were considered eligible if aged 18 to 70, diagnosed with alopecia and deemed suitable for DPC therapy, and patients were excluded if pregnant. Unfractionated whole blood was collected in Tempus Blood RNA tubes, and total RNA was extracted from that blood. The library came from RACE. The listed sequencing device is NextSeq 500. During library preparation, unique molecular identifiers were attached to individual cDNA molecules so that TCRs could be counted in a quantitative, reproducible way. Both TCR alpha and TCR beta chains were sequenced from each blood RNA sample. Concerning the study's data processing: The median number of TCRs per sample was 95,638, ranging from roughly 20,000 to 700,000. V, J and CDR3 annotation of the TCR reads was carried out using the Decombinator software suite. To make PS versus PT1 abundance plots, every sample was subsampled to the same number of TCRs (28,000). Expanded TCRs were defined as absent before sensitization and observed at least eight times at the 2-week time point. TCRdb ran its own pipeline on the public reads, namely fastp trimming at Q25 and MiXCR clone calling, and kept in-frame beta chains. Merged by CDR3 protein, the rows form single entries marked with the most common genes and DNA. V and J calls and clone size were set by TCRdb, not the authors. Counted in this sample were fewer than 500,000 distinct CDR3 sequences; approximately 5.1% of them appeared once. Under 2.5% of the sample is held by the ten biggest clonotypes.

The sequencing used whole blood, collected in connection with sensitization to the hapten diphenylcyclopropenone (DPC). This TCR was recovered from a woman aged 50 to 65 with alopecia areata. Some clones in this sample may be carry-over from other donors' samples. The chain links TRBV3-1 with TRBJ1-3, with no confident D gene call. The DNA is as follows: TGTGCCAGCAGCCAAGCTGGGGTAAACACCATATATTTT. It encodes CASSQAGVNTIYF.